This T cell receptor beta chain was sequenced in a study of blood T cell repertoires in COVID-19. Background on the study: Samples taken during acute and convalescent COVID-19 were collected in the United States, Italy and Spain.

TCRdb's copy holds only in-frame clones and misses some; the assay was immunoSEQ multiplex PCR. The sample yields around 180,000 clones, 76% seen once. Trimming cost V 1 base and J 0 bases; bases outside gene matches: 2. From germline, CDR1 is GTSNPN and CDR2 SVGIG (reference sequence). This CDR3 region has 14 residues. This TCR was sampled from a woman between 50 and 59 years old with acute COVID-19. This chain uses TRBV30 with TRBJ1-1; 7 positions agree with TRBD1. The sequenced material came from PBMCs or T cells enriched from blood (not recorded which). The CDR3 loop reads CAWSEGQMNTEAFF. The CDR3 coding sequence is TGTGCCTGGAGTGAGGGACAGATGAACACTGAAGCTTTCTTT.